What follows are 5 T cell receptor beta chains derived from one specimen sequenced in a study of T cell changes during pregnancy in multiple sclerosis. Here immunoSEQ multiplex PCR was the method, and the copy in TCRdb shows in-frame clones only, minus some. The sample includes 30,000 to 50,000 clones, about 90% of them seen just once. The source material was CD4+ T cells from peripheral blood mononuclear cells, sampled in the third trimester of pregnancy. Receptors were obtained from a female donor in good health, enrolled as a control in a pregnancy study.

This chain joins TRBV5-1 and TRBJ2-1; tentative D call: TRBD2 (6 bases). This CDR3 has 17 amino acids. V was pared by 0 bases and J by 3 bases, with 16 bases between. The germline V gene has CDR1 SGHRS and CDR2 YFSETQ. CDR3: CASSLVGGVGGYNEQFF. In DNA, the CDR3 is TGCGCCAGCAGCTTGGTTGGCGGGGTAGGAGGCTACAATGAGCAGTTCTTC. The full variable domain, with the rest looked up from reference TRBV5-1 and TRBJ2-1, is KAGVTQTPRYLIKTRGQQVTLSCSPISGHRSVSWYQQTPGQGLQFLFEYFSETQRNKGNFPGRFSGRQFSNSRSEMNVSTLELGDSALYLCASSLVGGVGGYNEQFFGPGTRLTVL.

This clone was seen a single time. The rearrangement links TRBV7-9 to TRBJ2-1, with D unclear. The CDR3 runs 11 residues. Between the trimmed V and J ends, which lost 3 bases and 9 bases, there was a span of 6 bases. CDR1 is SEHNR, CDR2 FQNEAQ, per germline (reference sequence). The CDR3 bases are TGTGCCAGCAGCTTTGTCCTTGAGCAGTTCTTC. This codes for CASSFVLEQFF. Full variable domain (outside the CDR3, taken from reference TRBV7-9 and TRBJ2-1): DTGVSQNPRHKITKRGQNVTFRCDPISEHNRLYWYRQTLGQGPEFLTYFQNEAQLEKSRLLSDRFSAERPKGSFSTLEIQRTEQGDSAMYLCASSFVLEQFFGPGTRLTVL.

This sequence joins TRBV5-6 and TRBJ2-7; 8 nucleotides line up with TRBD1. The CDR3 is 16 amino acids. Looked up from germline, CDR1 is SGHDT and CDR2 is YYEEEE. With V trimmed by 1 base and J by 3 bases, 9 bases remained unmatched. In DNA, the CDR3 is TGTGCCAGCAGCTTGCGCCGGACAGGGTCCCGCTACGAGCAGTACTTC. It is translated as CASSLRRTGSRYEQYF.

This chain connects TRBV19 to TRBJ1-3, with 8 nucleotides matching TRBD1. V lost 8 bases to trimming and J lost 0 bases; unmatched junction nucleotides: 18. CDR1 LNHDA and CDR2 SQIVND come from the germline V gene (reference sequence). This CDR3 is 19 amino acids long. CDR3 sequence (DNA): TGTGCCAGTGTACGCCGGGACAGGTCTAATAGGCTCTCTGGAAACACCATATATTTT. Protein sequence: CASVRRDRSNRLSGNTIYF.

CDR3 protein: CASSLMGGSETQYF. Here the CDR3 DNA reads TGTGCCAGCAGCTTAATGGGGGGAAGTGAGACCCAGTACTTC. The chain uses TRBV7-3 and TRBJ2-5; a weak D match, TRBD2 (6 bases). From germline, CDR1 is SGHTA and CDR2 FQGTGA. V gave up 1 base and J gave up 5 bases, with 11 bases separating them. The CDR3 length is 14 residues.